Below, 25 T cell receptor beta chains from the same sample are listed, as sequenced in a study of blood T cell repertoires in COVID-19. TCRdb's copy holds only in-frame clones and misses some; the assay was immunoSEQ multiplex PCR. In the table there are around 300,000 clones, almost 90% of which are singletons. Source material: PBMCs or T cells enriched from blood (not recorded which). The receptor set was obtained from a woman between 18 and 29 years old with acute COVID-19.

This clone was seen only a few times. The chain combines TRBV11-2 with TRBJ2-7; 8 positions agree with TRBD2. V dropped 4 bases and J dropped 9; count of bases not matched to a gene: 14. There are 15 residues in the CDR3. Germline V gene data show CDR1 as SGHAT and CDR2 as FQNNGV. CDR3 bases: TGTGCCAGCAGCTGGGGGGGGCAGACTAGCGACGGGCAGTACTTC. This gives the protein CASSWGGQTSDGQYF.

The chain is built from TRBV11-3 and TRBJ2-7; 8 positions match TRBD2. In germline, CDR1 is SGHNT, CDR2 YENEEA. V shed 5 bases and J 5 bases; nucleotides not matched to a gene: 5. The CDR3 runs 13 residues. CDR3 residues: CASSQRESHEQYF. The CDR3 coding sequence is TGTGCCAGCAGCCAGCGGGAGTCCCACGAGCAGTACTTC.

This sequence joins TRBV6-4 and TRBJ2-3, with 8 bases that match TRBD1. The CDR3 has 17 amino acids. Per germline, CDR1 MRHNA and CDR2 SNTAGT. The V segment lost 0 bases and the J segment 4 bases; nucleotides outside the gene matches: 9. The CDR3 sequence is CASSDSTSQGGSDTQYF. Written as DNA, the CDR3 is TGTGCCAGCAGTGACTCGACGTCACAGGGGGGATCAGATACGCAGTATTTT.

The chain links TRBV10-1 to TRBJ2-6, with unresolved D. The germline V gene encodes CDR1 WNHNN and CDR2 SYGVQD (reference sequence). The length of the CDR3 is 14 residues. The V gene lost 3 bases and the J gene lost 2 bases, with 5 bases spanning the gap. The DNA for the CDR3 is TGCGCCAGCAGTGACAACACTGGGGCCAACGTCCTGACTTTC. Translating gives CASSDNTGANVLTF.

The chain carries TRBV24-1 and TRBJ2-5; 9 bases map to TRBD1. CDR3 length: 16 amino acids. CDR1 KGHDR and CDR2 SFDVKD come from the germline V gene. V trimming: 1 base; J trimming: 0 bases; junction bases outside the gene matches: 2. DNA for the CDR3: TGTGCCACCAGTGATTTCCGGGACAGGGACCAAGAGACCCAGTACTTC. Translated: CATSDFRDRDQETQYF.

Worth noting for this clone: Other DNA sequences from this sample encode an identical CDR3 as well. The J gene is TRBJ2-1, the V gene TRBV19, with 10 bases lining up with TRBD1. This CDR3 is built from 15 residues. Germline CDR1 and CDR2: LNHDA and SQIVND (reference sequence). J was trimmed by 2 bases and V by 3 bases; bases with no gene match: 1. The CDR3 region is CASSIGQGAYNEQFF. The DNA of the CDR3 is TGTGCCAGTAGTATCGGACAGGGGGCCTACAATGAGCAGTTCTTC.

The V call is TRBV7-9, the J call TRBJ1-3; a possible D gene is TRBD1 (5 bases). Germline V lookup: CDR1 SEHNR, CDR2 FQNEAQ (reference sequence). This CDR3 contains 15 residues. Trimming removed 6 bases at V and 0 bases at J, with 12 bases between. CDR3 loop: CASSPAGTSGNTIYF. The CDR3 region has the DNA TGTGCCAGCAGTCCGGCGGGGACCTCTGGAAACACCATATATTTT.

V and J are TRBV11-3 and TRBJ1-2; 7 bases align to TRBD1. Germline assignment: CDR1 SGHNT and CDR2 YENEEA. V lost 2 bases and J lost 4; bases outside the gene matches: 7. The length of the CDR3 is 15 residues. The CDR3 DNA reads as TGTGCCAGCAGCTTATCGCCGGGACAGCTCTATGGCTACACCTTC. This translates into CASSLSPGQLYGYTF.

This clone was picked up a small number of times. The chain links TRBV6-4 to TRBJ2-3; TRBD2 matches at 12 bases. CDR3 length: 16 residues. Per germline, CDR1 MRHNA and CDR2 SNTAGT. The ends lost 5 bases at V and 4 bases at J; junction bases unmatched: 7. In nucleotides, the CDR3 is TGTGCCAGCAGTCAGCTAGCGGGAGGGCATGCAGATACGCAGTATTTT. Protein sequence: CASSQLAGGHADTQYF.

In the case of this clone: Compared with germline, one end of the junction differs, possibly owing to a read error. The chain uses TRBV6-1 and TRBJ2-7; 9 nucleotides match TRBD1. Germline CDR1 reads MNHNS; CDR2 reads SASEGT. The CDR3 is made up of 14 amino acids. In DNA, the CDR3 is TGTGCCAGCAGTGAAGCGGGTGGCAGCGGGACAGGGAACTTC. Protein sequence: CASSEAGGSGTGNF.

V usage is TRBV19 and J usage is TRBJ1-1, with 9 bases that match TRBD1. Germline CDR1 is LNHDA and CDR2 is SQIVND (reference sequence). Unmatched junction bases numbered 0, after V lost 1 base and J lost 3 bases. The CDR3 has 14 residues. CDR3 region: CASSIGDRDTEAFF. The CDR3 DNA reads as TGTGCCAGTAGTATAGGGGACAGGGACACTGAAGCTTTCTTT.

The chain recombines TRBV4-2 with TRBJ1-1, with D possibly TRBD1 on 5 matching bases. Germline V gives CDR1 LGHNA, CDR2 YNFKEQ. V lost 0 bases, J lost 3 bases, and 20 bases lay in between. The CDR3 is 18 residues long. The CDR3 loop is CASSQDETWRGEDTEAFF. Here the CDR3 DNA reads TGTGCCAGCAGCCAAGATGAGACTTGGAGGGGCGAAGACACTGAAGCTTTCTTT.

The chain couples TRBV28 to TRBJ2-7; 8 nucleotides align to TRBD2. CDR3 length: 15 residues. The germline V gene encodes CDR1 MDHEN and CDR2 SYDVKM. With V trimmed by 5 bases and J by 1 base, 7 bases remained unmatched. The CDR3 loop reads CASSPPGGRSYEQYF. In nucleotides, the CDR3 is TGTGCCAGCAGTCCACCGGGAGGGCGGTCCTACGAGCAGTACTTC.

This clone was seen a few times. For the CDR3, the DNA is TGTGCCAGCAGCCCCTTGGGGGCTTCCCGCACCGGGGAGCTGTTTTTT. It encodes CASSPLGASRTGELFF. The chain is built from TRBV7-9 and TRBJ2-2, with D perhaps TRBD1 (6 bases). Germline assignment: CDR1 SEHNR and CDR2 FQNEAQ (reference sequence). Trimming removed 5 bases from V and 4 bases from J, with 17 bases in between. The CDR3 contains 16 residues.

This clone was counted between two and nine times. CDR3 residues: CASSLDSDEKLFF. CDR3 DNA: TGCGCCAGCAGTTTAGACAGCGATGAAAAACTGTTTTTT. The J gene is TRBJ1-4, the V gene TRBV10-2, with D maybe TRBD1 (5 bases). The CDR3 runs to 13 residues. V lost 5 bases and J lost 6, with 10 bases in between. Germline loops: CDR1 WSHSY, CDR2 SAAADI.

The V call is TRBV28, the J call TRBJ1-2; the D is unclear. In germline, CDR1 is MDHEN, CDR2 SYDVKM. This CDR3 comprises 14 residues. Trimming took off 5 bases at V and 3 bases at J, with 13 bases between the two ends. In DNA form, the CDR3 reads TGTGCCAGCAGTAGCGCACGGGGTGACTATGGCTACACCTTC. This sequence encodes CASSSARGDYGYTF.

The gene calls are TRBV29-1 and TRBJ2-3; 9 nucleotides agree with TRBD1. Per germline, CDR1 SQVTM and CDR2 ANQGSEA. There are 15 residues in the CDR3. V lost 2 bases, J lost 2 bases, and 5 bases stayed unmatched. In DNA form, the CDR3 reads TGCAGCGTTGAACCCTGGACAGGGGACACAGATACGCAGTATTTT. Protein: CSVEPWTGDTDTQYF.

CDR3 sequence: CASSSGGVPYEQYF. In DNA form, the CDR3 reads TGTGCCAGCAGTTCCGGGGGAGTTCCCTACGAGCAGTACTTC. The chain carries TRBV28 and TRBJ2-7, with TRBD2 as a possible D gene (6 bases). CDR1 MDHEN and CDR2 SYDVKM come from the germline V gene. Trimming shortened V by 4 bases and J by 2 bases, and 12 bases separated the two germline ends. This CDR3 spans 14 amino acids.

The chain employs TRBV7-9 and TRBJ1-1, with D hard to call. The germline gives CDR1 SEHNR, CDR2 FQNEAQ (reference sequence). Trimming left V 8 bases short and J 4 bases short, with 8 bases between. The CDR3 totals 11 residues. This chain's CDR3 is CASGEGTEAFF. CDR3 DNA: TGTGCCAGCGGGGAGGGCACTGAAGCTTTCTTT.

This chain uses TRBV6-5 with TRBJ2-5, with a tentative D call TRBD1 (6 bases). Germline V gene data show CDR1 as MNHEY and CDR2 as SVGAGI. The V gene lost 10 bases and the J gene lost 3 bases, with 15 bases spanning the gap. This CDR3 has 13 residues. CDR3: CATRRTVKETQYF. The CDR3 region has the DNA TGTGCCACCAGGCGGACAGTCAAAGAGACCCAGTACTTC.

This clone has more than one count but fewer than ten. The chain joins TRBV5-6 to TRBJ2-7; 9 bases are shared with TRBD2. Germline CDR1 and CDR2: SGHDT and YYEEEE. Trimming took 3 bases from V and 4 from J; bases not matched to a gene: 17. CDR3 size: 18 residues. Here the CDR3 DNA reads TGTGCCAGCAGCTCGCTGGTAGCGGGAGCTCCCTTGAGATACGAGCAGTACTTC. Translation: CASSSLVAGAPLRYEQYF.

This clone was counted a single time. The chain recombines TRBV28 with TRBJ1-1; tentative D call: TRBD1 (5 bases). The V end was cut by 6 bases, the J end by 1 base, with 15 bases between. Per germline, CDR1 MDHEN and CDR2 SYDVKM. The CDR3 extends over 15 amino acids. CDR3 sequence reads: CASRASGWENTEAFF. The CDR3 DNA sequence: TGTGCCAGCAGAGCGTCAGGGTGGGAGAACACTGAAGCTTTCTTT.

The chain couples TRBV28 to TRBJ1-2; D perhaps matches TRBD1 (6 bases). Trimming stripped 6 bases from V and 5 bases from J, with 10 bases between. CDR3 length equals 12 residues. From germline, CDR1 is MDHEN and CDR2 SYDVKM. CDR3 bases: TGTGCCAGCAGGGACAGCGAATATGGCTACACCTTC. It translates to CASRDSEYGYTF.

The chain combines TRBV9 with TRBJ2-3; TRBD1 matches at 9 bases. Looked up from germline, CDR1 is SGDLS and CDR2 is YYNGEE. Losses at the gene ends were 4 bases for V and 2 bases for J; bases not matched to a gene: 8. CDR3 size: 16 residues. CDR3 residues: CASSSHRGQPTDTQYF. The CDR3 DNA follows: TGTGCCAGCAGCTCGCACAGGGGGCAGCCCACAGATACGCAGTATTTT. The full variable domain, its missing parts supplied by reference TRBV9 and TRBJ2-3, is DSGVTQTPKHLITATGQRVTLRCSPRSGDLSVYWYQQSLDQGLQFLIQYYNGEERAKGNILERFSAQQFPDLHSELNLSSLELGDSALYFCASSSHRGQPTDTQYFGPGTRLTVL.

This clone was seen a single time. The chain carries TRBV7-9 and TRBJ1-3; no firm D call. V lost 1 base to trimming and J lost 7 bases, with 8 bases between them. Germline assignment: CDR1 SEHNR and CDR2 FQNEAQ (reference sequence). The CDR3 sequence is 13 residues long. CDR3 sequence: CASSLDLRNTIYF. CDR3 nucleotide sequence: TGTGCCAGCAGCTTAGACCTGAGGAACACCATATATTTT.